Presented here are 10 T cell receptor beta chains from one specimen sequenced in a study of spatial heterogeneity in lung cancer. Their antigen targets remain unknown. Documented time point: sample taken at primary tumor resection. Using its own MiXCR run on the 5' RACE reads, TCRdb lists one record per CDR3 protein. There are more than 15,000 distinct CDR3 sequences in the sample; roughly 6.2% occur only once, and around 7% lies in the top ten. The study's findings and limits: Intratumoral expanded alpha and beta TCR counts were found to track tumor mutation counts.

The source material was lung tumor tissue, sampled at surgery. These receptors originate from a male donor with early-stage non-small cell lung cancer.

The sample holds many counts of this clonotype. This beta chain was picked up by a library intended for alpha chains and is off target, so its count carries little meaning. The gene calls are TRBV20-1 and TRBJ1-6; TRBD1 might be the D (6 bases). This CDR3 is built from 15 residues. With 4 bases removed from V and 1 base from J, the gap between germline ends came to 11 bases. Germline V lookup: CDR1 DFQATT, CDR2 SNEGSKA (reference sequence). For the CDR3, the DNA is TGCAGTGCTACACAGGGACTTTCCTATAATTCACCCCTCCACTTT. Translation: CSATQGLSYNSPLHF.

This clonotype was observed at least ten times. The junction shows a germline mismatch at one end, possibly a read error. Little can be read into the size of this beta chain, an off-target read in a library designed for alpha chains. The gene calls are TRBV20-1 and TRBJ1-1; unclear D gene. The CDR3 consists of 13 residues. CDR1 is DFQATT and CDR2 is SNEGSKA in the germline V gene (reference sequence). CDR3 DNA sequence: TGCAGTGCTAGAGATTCTCGAAACACGGAAGCTTTCTTT. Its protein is CSARDSRNTEAFF.

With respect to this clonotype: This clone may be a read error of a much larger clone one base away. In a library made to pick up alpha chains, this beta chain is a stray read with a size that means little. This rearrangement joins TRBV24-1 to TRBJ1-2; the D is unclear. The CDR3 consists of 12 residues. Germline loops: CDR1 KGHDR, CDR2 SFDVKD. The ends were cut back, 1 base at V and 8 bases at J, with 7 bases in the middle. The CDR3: CATSDLAVGYTF. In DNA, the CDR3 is TGTGCCACCAGTGATTTAGCAGTGGGCTACACCTTC.

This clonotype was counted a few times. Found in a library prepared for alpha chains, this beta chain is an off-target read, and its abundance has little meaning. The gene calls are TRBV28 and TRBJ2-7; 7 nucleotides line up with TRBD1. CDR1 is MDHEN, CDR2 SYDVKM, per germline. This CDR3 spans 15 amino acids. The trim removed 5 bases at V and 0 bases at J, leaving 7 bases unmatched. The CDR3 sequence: CASSPGQETSYEQYF. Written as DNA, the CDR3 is TGTGCCAGCAGTCCCGGACAGGAAACCTCCTACGAGCAGTACTTC.

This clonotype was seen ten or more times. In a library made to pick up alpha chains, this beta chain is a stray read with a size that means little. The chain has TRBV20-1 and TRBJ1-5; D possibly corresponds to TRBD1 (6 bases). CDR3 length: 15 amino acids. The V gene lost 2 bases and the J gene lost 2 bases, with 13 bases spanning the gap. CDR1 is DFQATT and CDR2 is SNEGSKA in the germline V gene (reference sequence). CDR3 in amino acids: CSARPTGFGNQPQHF. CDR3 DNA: TGCAGTGCTAGACCTACAGGGTTTGGCAATCAGCCCCAGCATTTT.

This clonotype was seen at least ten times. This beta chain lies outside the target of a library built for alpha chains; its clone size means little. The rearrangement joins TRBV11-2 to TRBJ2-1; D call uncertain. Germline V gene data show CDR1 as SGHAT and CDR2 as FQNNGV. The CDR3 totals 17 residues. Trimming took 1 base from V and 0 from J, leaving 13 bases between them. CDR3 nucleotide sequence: TGTGCCAGCAGCTTAGGCGGTAGCAGGAGCTCCTACAATGAGCAGTTCTTC. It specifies CASSLGGSRSSYNEQFF.

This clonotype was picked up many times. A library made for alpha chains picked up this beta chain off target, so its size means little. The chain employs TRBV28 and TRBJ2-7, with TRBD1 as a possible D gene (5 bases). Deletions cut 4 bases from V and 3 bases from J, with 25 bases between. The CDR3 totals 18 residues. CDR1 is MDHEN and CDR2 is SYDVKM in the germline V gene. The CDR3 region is CASSSVQSPTGLGYEQYF. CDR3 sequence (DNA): TGTGCCAGCAGTTCCGTACAGTCTCCCACAGGATTGGGCTACGAGCAGTACTTC.

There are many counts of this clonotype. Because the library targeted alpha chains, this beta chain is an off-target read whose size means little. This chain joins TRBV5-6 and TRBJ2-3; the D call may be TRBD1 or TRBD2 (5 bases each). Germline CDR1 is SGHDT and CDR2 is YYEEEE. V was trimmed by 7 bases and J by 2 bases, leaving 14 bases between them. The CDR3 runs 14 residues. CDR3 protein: CASCVEGSTDTQYF. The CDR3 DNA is TGTGCCAGCTGCGTTGAGGGGTCCACAGATACGCAGTATTTT.

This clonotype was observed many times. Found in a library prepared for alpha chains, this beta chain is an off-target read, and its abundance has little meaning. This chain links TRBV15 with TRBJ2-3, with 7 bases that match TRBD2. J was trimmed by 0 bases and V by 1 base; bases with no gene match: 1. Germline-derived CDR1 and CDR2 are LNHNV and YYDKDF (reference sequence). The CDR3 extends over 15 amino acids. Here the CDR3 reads CATSRGSGSTDTQYF. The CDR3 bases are TGTGCCACCAGCAGAGGTAGCGGGAGCACAGATACGCAGTATTTT.

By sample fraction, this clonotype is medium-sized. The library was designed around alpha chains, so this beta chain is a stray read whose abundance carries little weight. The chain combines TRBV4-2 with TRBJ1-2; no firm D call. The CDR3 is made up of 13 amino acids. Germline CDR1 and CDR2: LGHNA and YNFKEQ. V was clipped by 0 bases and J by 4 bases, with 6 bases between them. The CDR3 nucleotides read TGTGCCAGCAGCCAAGAACAAACCTATGGCTACACCTTC. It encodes CASSQEQTYGYTF.